This is a list of T cell receptor beta chains from one sample in a study of radiotherapy plus CTLA-4 blockade in lung cancer. TCRdb keeps only in-frame clones here, not all; method: immunoSEQ multiplex PCR. This sample has 90,000 or so clones, with around four fifths found just once. Here the sequenced sample was peripheral blood, taken from a patient treated with radiotherapy plus ipilimumab. These receptor sequences come from a human donor with non-small cell lung cancer who had stable disease on radiotherapy plus ipilimumab. CDR3s include the opening cysteine and the closing phenylalanine or tryptophan. The D gene is left open where the match is weak. A row's size may be missing; if present it is once, few, many or a size class.

J	D	V	size	CDR3	DNA
TRBJ2-2	TRBD1	TRBV9	-	CASSEQGATNTGELFF	TGTGCCAGCAGCGAACAGGGGGCGACGAACACCGGGGAGCTGTTTTTT
TRBJ1-5	-	TRBV21-1	-	CASSKPHGTGSGQPQHF	TGTGCCAGCAGCAAACCCCACGGGACGGGTTCAGGACAGCCCCAGCATTTT
TRBJ2-7	TRBD2	TRBV30	once	CAWSVLAGGPREQYF	TGTGCCTGGAGCGTTCTAGCGGGAGGGCCGAGGGAGCAGTACTTC
TRBJ2-1	TRBD2	TRBV11-3	-	CASSSRGLAGGSSYNEQFF	TGTGCCAGCAGCTCGCGTGGACTAGCGGGGGGAAGCTCCTACAATGAGCAGTTCTTC
TRBJ1-5	-	TRBV5-8	few	CASSLAIRVGQPQHF	TGTGCCAGCAGCTTGGCCATAAGGGTGGGCCAGCCCCAGCATTTT
TRBJ1-1	-	TRBV15	-	CATSRDPRTIPEAFF	TGTGCCACCAGCAGAGATCCGAGGACAATACCTGAAGCTTTCTTT
TRBJ2-2	-	TRBV14	-	CASSQDIAGELFF	TGTGCCAGCAGCCAAGATATAGCCGGGGAGCTGTTTTTT
TRBJ2-5	-	TRBV7-3	-	CASSFTPAETQYF	TGTGCCAGCAGCTTCACTCCAGCCGAGACCCAGTACTTC
TRBJ2-2	-	TRBV5-1	-	CASSLAQGNTGELFF	TGCGCCAGCAGCTTGGCTCAGGGGAACACCGGGGAGCTGTTTTTT
TRBJ1-2	TRBD1	TRBV19	-	CASSIGTANYGYTF	TGTGCCAGTAGTATCGGGACAGCTAACTATGGCTACACCTTC
TRBJ2-1	-	TRBV13	-	CASSLGETSYNEQFF	TGTGCCAGCAGCTTAGGGGAAACTTCCTACAATGAGCAGTTCTTC
TRBJ1-1	-	TRBV29-1	-	CSVEGGVGGGTEAFF	TGCAGCGTTGAAGGTGGGGTGGGGGGCGGCACTGAAGCTTTCTTT
TRBJ2-1	-	TRBV10-2	-	CASSEDGEQFF	TGCGCCAGCAGTGAGGATGGTGAGCAGTTCTTC
TRBJ2-5	-	TRBV6-5	-	CASSYQGETQYF	TGTGCCAGCAGTTACCAGGGAGAGACCCAGTACTTC
TRBJ1-1	TRBD1	TRBV5-1	-	CASSDRASTEAFF	TGCGCCAGCTCCGACAGGGCGTCCACTGAAGCTTTCTTT
TRBJ2-5	TRBD1	TRBV2	-	CASEDDREKTQYF	TGTGCCAGCGAAGATGACAGGGAAAAGACCCAGTACTTC
TRBJ1-4	TRBD1	TRBV6-1	-	CASSGNRGGDEKLFF	TGTGCCAGCAGTGGAAACAGGGGAGGGGATGAAAAACTGTTTTTT
TRBJ2-2	-	TRBV9	-	CASSAGTSTGELFF	TGTGCCAGCAGTGCCGGGACTTCTACCGGGGAGCTGTTTTTT
TRBJ2-7	-	TRBV5-1	once	CASSLAMGPEQYF	TGCGCCAGCAGCTTGGCGATGGGACCTGAGCAGTACTTC
TRBJ2-1	-	TRBV28	-	CASRERPRSNEQFF	TGTGCCAGCAGAGAACGACCCAGATCGAATGAGCAGTTCTTC
TRBJ1-4	-	TRBV2	-	CASSVPQGTGEKLFF	TGTGCCAGCAGTGTCCCACAGGGAACGGGCGAAAAACTGTTTTTT
TRBJ2-2	-	TRBV10-3	-	CAIRTGTGELFF	TGTGCCATCAGGACAGGAACCGGGGAGCTGTTTTTT
TRBJ1-1	TRBD1	TRBV11-2	-	CASSPGGTEAFF	TGTGCCAGCAGCCCAGGGGGCACTGAAGCTTTCTTT
TRBJ1-1	TRBD1	TRBV19	-	CASSGRDSPNTEAFF	TGTGCCAGTAGTGGACGGGACAGCCCGAACACTGAAGCTTTCTTT
TRBJ2-3	TRBD1	TRBV5-6	-	CASTLRQGAILRDTQYF	TGTGCCAGCACCCTTAGACAGGGGGCGATCCTTAGGGATACGCAGTATTTT
TRBJ2-2	TRBD1	TRBV7-9	-	CASSTNRGSNTGELFF	TGTGCCAGCAGCACGAACAGGGGATCGAACACCGGGGAGCTGTTTTTT
TRBJ1-3	TRBD1	TRBV18	-	CASSPDRVASGNTIYF	TGTGCCAGCTCACCGGACAGGGTAGCTTCTGGAAACACCATATATTTT
TRBJ2-6	TRBD2	TRBV30	-	CAWSAPTGGRVLTF	TGTGCCTGGAGTGCCCCGACGGGAGGAAGGGTCCTGACTTTC
TRBJ2-1	-	TRBV11-2	-	CASSLALSPERAPDEQFF	TGTGCCAGCAGCTTAGCCCTGTCCCCGGAGCGGGCTCCGGATGAGCAGTTCTTC
TRBJ1-5	-	TRBV9	-	CASSVVGGVNQPQHF	TGTGCCAGCAGCGTAGTAGGAGGGGTAAATCAGCCCCAGCATTTT
TRBJ2-3	TRBD2	TRBV6-6	-	CVIRAGGRTDTQYF	TGTGTCATCCGGGCGGGAGGAAGAACAGATACGCAGTATTTT
TRBJ1-5	-	TRBV19	-	CASSPTWGVSNQPQHF	TGTGCCAGTAGCCCAACGTGGGGGGTTAGCAATCAGCCCCAGCATTTT
TRBJ1-2	-	TRBV28	-	CASSSGQGFGGYTF	TGTGCCAGCAGTTCGGGGCAGGGTTTCGGAGGCTACACCTTC
TRBJ1-1	-	TRBV28	-	CASSLGTEAFF	TGTGCCAGCAGTCTTGGGACTGAAGCTTTCTTT
TRBJ1-4	-	TRBV6-5	-	CASRKSSTNEKLFF	TGTGCCAGCAGGAAGAGCTCAACTAATGAAAAACTGTTTTTT
TRBJ1-6	TRBD1	TRBV5-6	-	CASSLVGQGNSPLHF	TGTGCCAGCAGCTTGGTTGGACAGGGTAATTCACCCCTCCACTTT
TRBJ2-7	-	TRBV11-2	-	CASSLMGKSYEQYF	TGTGCCAGCAGCTTAATGGGGAAGTCCTACGAGCAGTACTTC
TRBJ1-4	-	TRBV6-1	-	CASSPAEKLFF	TGTGCCAGCAGTCCGGCTGAAAAACTGTTTTTT
TRBJ1-1	-	TRBV4-1	-	CASSQVGKMNTEAFF	TGCGCCAGCAGCCAAGTGGGGAAGATGAACACTGAAGCTTTCTTT
TRBJ2-5	TRBD1	TRBV7-2	-	CASSFTGVKETQYF	TGTGCCAGCAGCTTCACAGGGGTCAAAGAGACCCAGTACTTC
TRBJ2-1	TRBD2	TRBV18	-	CASSQGLAGGPYNEQFF	TGTGCCAGCTCACAGGGACTAGCGGGAGGGCCCTACAATGAGCAGTTCTTC
TRBJ2-4	-	TRBV9	-	CASSAGTLAKNIQYF	TGTGCCAGCAGCGCAGGGACTCTAGCCAAAAACATTCAGTACTTC
TRBJ1-2	-	TRBV28	once	CASRTSGEGYTF	TGTGCCAGTCGAACGAGCGGGGAAGGCTACACCTTC